These T cell receptor beta chains were read from a single sample in a study of human T cells and chemical hapten exposure. Each CDR3 protein gets one entry after TCRdb re-called the RACE reads with MiXCR. The sample has about 31,000 distinct CDR3 sequences; 6.5% to 9% are singletons. The sequencing sample was made of whole blood. These receptors all come from a human donor in good health. Some clones in this sample may be carry-over from other donors' samples. Both conserved end residues are part of each CDR3. A D gene is named only where the DNA matches it firmly. Some rows mark clone size as missing; the rest say once, few, many or name a class of expanded clone.

>few|15|TRBJ2-7|-|TRBV29-1
CSVEPPGGSSYEQYF
>many|13|TRBJ2-2|-|TRBV29-1
CSVRDFHTGELFF
>-|15|TRBJ1-2|-|TRBV5-4
CASSPSIQGNYGYTF
>many|15|TRBJ2-1|TRBD2|TRBV6-6
CASSYGRSGADEQFF
>many|14|TRBJ2-3|TRBD2|TRBV7-9
CASDRAGDTDTQYF
>many|15|TRBJ1-1|TRBD1|TRBV4-1
CASSVTGTANTEAFF
>many|13|TRBJ1-1|-|TRBV3-1
CASSPRRNTEAFF
>many|13|TRBJ2-7|-|TRBV12-3/TRBV12-4
CASRFLGVNEQYF
>-|15|TRBJ2-2|-|TRBV24-1
CATSDTTVNTGELFF
>many|13|TRBJ1-1|-|TRBV12-3/TRBV12-4
CASSLRGNTEAFF
>-|14|TRBJ1-1|TRBD1|TRBV10-3
CAIRDGQGGSEAFF
>many|14|TRBJ2-3|-|TRBV28
CASSLSQNTDTQYF
>-|12|TRBJ2-7|-|TRBV2
CASGGYTYEQYF
>many|12|TRBJ1-1|-|TRBV10-3
CASRKEGTEAFF
>few|16|TRBJ2-7|-|TRBV6-1
CASSENRGNLFYEQYF
>many|17|TRBJ2-3|TRBD2|TRBV7-9
CASTPGLAGRVTDTQYF
>many|21|TRBJ2-6|TRBD2|TRBV12-3/TRBV12-4
CASSLRTSGIRGFAGANVLTF